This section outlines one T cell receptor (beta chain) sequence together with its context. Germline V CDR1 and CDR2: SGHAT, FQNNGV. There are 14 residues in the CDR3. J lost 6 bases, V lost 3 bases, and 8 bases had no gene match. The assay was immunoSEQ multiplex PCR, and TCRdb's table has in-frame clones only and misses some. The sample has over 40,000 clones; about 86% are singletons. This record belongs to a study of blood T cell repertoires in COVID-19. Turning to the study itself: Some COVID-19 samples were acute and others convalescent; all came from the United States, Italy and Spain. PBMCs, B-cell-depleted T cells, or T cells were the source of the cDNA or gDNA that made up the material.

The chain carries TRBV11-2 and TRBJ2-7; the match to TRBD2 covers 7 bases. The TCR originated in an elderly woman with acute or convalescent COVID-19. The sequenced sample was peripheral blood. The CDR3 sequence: CASSFRDYSVEQYF. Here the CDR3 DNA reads TGTGCCAGCAGCTTCAGGGACTACTCTGTCGAGCAGTACTTC. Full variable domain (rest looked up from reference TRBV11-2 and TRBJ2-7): EAGVAQSPRYKIIEKRQSVAFWCNPISGHATLYWYQQILGQGPKLLIQFQNNGVVDDSQLPKDRFSAERLKGVDSTLKIQPAKLEDSAVYLCASSFRDYSVEQYFGPGTRLTVT.